This T cell receptor beta chain was captured by sequencing in a study of T cell clonality in common variable immunodeficiency. Data came from immunoSEQ multiplex PCR; TCRdb stores just in-frame clones and leaves some out. The sample contains 40,000 to 45,000 clones, none of them singletons. In this sample, this clone turned up a few times. Sequenced material: peripheral blood mononuclear cells. This clonotype originated in a person aged 18 to 75 in good health.

CDR3 sequence: CASRGSLGNQPQHF. The CDR3 bases that were read are TGTGCCAGCAGGGGCAGTTTGGGCAATCAGCCC. The chain is built from TRBV2 and TRBJ1-5; D is unclear. The CDR3 is cut off 3 residues early in the read; its end comes from the germline J gene. Trimming took off 6 bases at V and 2 bases at J, with 11 bases between the two ends. Germline loops: CDR1 SNHLY, CDR2 FYNNEI. The CDR3 covers 14 residues.